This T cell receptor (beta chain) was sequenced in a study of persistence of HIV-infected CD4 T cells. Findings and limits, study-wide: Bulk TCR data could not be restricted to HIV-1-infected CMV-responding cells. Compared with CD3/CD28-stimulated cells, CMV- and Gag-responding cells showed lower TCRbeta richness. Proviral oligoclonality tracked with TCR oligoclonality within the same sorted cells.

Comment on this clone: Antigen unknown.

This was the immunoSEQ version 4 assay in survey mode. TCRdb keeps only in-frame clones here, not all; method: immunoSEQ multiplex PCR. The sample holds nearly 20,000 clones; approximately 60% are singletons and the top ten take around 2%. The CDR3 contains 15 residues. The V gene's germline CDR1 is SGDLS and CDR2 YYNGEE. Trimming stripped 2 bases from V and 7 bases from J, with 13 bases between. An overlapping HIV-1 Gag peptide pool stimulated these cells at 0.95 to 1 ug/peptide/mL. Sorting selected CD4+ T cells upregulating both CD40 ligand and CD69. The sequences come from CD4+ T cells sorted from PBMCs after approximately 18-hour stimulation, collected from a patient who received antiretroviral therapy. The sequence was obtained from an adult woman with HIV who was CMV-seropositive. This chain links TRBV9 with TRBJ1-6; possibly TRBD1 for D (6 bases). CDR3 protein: CASSVTGTQNSPLHF. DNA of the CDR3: TGTGCCAGCAGCGTTACCGGGACACAGAATTCACCCCTCCACTTT.